A single sample is the source of the 2 T cell receptor beta chains below, sequenced in a study of T cell responses to AZD1222 COVID-19 vaccine. Measured with immunoSEQ multiplex PCR; TCRdb has only the in-frame clones, and not every one. In the table there are some 150,000 clones, less than 95% of which are singletons. The material sequenced was peripheral blood, taken on day 0 of AZD1222 vaccination. These receptors were taken from an adult in good health.

This chain uses TRBV5-1 with TRBJ2-7, with 7 bases identical to TRBD1. There are 13 residues in the CDR3. Unmatched junction bases numbered 7, after V lost 7 bases and J lost 3 bases. The germline V gene encodes CDR1 SGHRS and CDR2 YFSETQ. CDR3 residues: CASRPGTDYEQYF. In DNA, the CDR3 is TGCGCCAGCCGACCCGGGACAGACTACGAGCAGTACTTC.

The chain couples TRBV4-3 to TRBJ2-6; no definite D call. There are 14 residues in the CDR3. V was clipped by 4 bases and J by 2 bases, with 6 bases between them. Looked up from germline, CDR1 is LGHNA and CDR2 is YSLEER. In nucleotides, the CDR3 is TGCGCCAGCAGCCCTACCACTGGGGCCAACGTCCTGACTTTC. Translated: CASSPTTGANVLTF.